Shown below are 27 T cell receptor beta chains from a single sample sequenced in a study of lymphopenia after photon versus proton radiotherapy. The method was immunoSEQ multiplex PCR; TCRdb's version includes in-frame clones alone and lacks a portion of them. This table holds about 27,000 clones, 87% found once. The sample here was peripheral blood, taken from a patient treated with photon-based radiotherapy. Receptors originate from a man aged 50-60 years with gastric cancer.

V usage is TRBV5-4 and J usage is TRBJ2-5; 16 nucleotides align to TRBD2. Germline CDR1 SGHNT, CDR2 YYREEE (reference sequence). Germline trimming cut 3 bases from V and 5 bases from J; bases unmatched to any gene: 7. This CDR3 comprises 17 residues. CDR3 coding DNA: TGTGCCAGCAGCTCGGGGACTAGCGGGGGGGCCGGGGAGACCCAGTACTTC. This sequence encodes CASSSGTSGGAGETQYF.

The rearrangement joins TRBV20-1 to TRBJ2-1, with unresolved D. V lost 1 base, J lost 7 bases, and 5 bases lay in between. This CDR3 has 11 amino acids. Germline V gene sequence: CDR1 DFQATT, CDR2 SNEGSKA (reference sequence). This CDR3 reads CSARAGNEQFF. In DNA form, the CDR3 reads TGCAGTGCTAGAGCGGGTAATGAGCAGTTCTTC.

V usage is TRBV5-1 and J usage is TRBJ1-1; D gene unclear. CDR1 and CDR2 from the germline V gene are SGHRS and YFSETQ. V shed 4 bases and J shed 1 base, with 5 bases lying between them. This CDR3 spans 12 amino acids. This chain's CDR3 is CASSAPNTEAFF. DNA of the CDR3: TGCGCCAGCAGCGCGCCGAACACTGAAGCTTTCTTT.

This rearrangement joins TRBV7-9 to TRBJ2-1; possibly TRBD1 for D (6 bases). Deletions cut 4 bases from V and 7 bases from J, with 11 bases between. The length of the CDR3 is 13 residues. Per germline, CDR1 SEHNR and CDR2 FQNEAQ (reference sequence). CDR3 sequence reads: CASSSAGVNEQFF. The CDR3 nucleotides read TGTGCCAGCAGCTCCGCAGGGGTTAATGAGCAGTTCTTC.

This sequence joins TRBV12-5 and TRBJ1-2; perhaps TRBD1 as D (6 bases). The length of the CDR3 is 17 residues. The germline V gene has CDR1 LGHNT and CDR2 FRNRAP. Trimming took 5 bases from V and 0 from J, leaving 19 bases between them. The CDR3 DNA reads TGTGCTAGTGGTCTGTGGACAGAGGCGGGTACTAACTATGGCTACACCTTC. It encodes CASGLWTEAGTNYGYTF.

CDR3 residues: CASSWWGGVQETQYF. In nucleotides, the CDR3 is TGTGCCAGCAGCTGGTGGGGGGGAGTGCAAGAGACCCAGTACTTC. The chain combines TRBV7-9 with TRBJ2-5; TRBD2 aligns across 7 bases. Germline values: CDR1 SEHNR, CDR2 FQNEAQ (reference sequence). The CDR3 totals 15 residues. V shed 4 bases and J 2 bases; nucleotides not matched to a gene: 7.

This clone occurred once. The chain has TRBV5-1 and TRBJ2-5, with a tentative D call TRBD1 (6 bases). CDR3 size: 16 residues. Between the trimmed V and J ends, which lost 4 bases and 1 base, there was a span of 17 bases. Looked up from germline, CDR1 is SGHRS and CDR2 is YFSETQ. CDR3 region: CASSRASDRTQETQYF. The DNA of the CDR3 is TGCGCCAGCAGCCGGGCTTCCGACAGGACCCAAGAGACCCAGTACTTC.

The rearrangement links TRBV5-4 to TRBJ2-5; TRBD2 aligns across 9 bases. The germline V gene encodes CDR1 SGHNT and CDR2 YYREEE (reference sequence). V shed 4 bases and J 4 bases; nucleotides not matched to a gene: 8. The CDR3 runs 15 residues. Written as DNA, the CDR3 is TGTGCCAGCAGCCTCGGGACTAGCTGGCGAGAGACCCAGTACTTC. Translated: CASSLGTSWRETQYF.

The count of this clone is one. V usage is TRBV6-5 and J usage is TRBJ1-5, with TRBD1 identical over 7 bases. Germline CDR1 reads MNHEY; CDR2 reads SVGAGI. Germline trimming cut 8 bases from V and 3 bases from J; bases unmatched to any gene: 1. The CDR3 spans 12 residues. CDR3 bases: TGTGCCAGCGGGACAGACAATCAGCCCCAGCATTTT. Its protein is CASGTDNQPQHF.

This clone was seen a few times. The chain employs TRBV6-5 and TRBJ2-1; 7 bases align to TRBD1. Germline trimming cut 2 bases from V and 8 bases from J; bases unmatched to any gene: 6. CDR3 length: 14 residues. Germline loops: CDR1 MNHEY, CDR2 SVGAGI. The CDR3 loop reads CASSYRGPVHEQFF. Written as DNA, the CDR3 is TGTGCCAGCAGTTACAGGGGGCCGGTACATGAGCAGTTCTTC.

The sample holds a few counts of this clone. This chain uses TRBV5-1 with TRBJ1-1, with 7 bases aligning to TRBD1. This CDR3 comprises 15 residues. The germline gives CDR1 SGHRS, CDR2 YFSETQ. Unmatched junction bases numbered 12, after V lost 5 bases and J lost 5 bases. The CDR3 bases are TGCGCCAGCAGACCCATCCAGGGGGTATTTACTGAAGCTTTCTTT. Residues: CASRPIQGVFTEAFF.

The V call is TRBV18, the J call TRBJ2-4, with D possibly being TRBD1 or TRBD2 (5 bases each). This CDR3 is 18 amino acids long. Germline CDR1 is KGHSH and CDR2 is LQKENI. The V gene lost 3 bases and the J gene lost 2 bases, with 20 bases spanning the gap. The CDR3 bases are TGTGCCAGCTCACCGAATCCCCCGGGGCAGGGCTCCAAAAACATTCAGTACTTC. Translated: CASSPNPPGQGSKNIQYF. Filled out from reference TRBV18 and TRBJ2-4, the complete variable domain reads NAGVMQNPRHLVRRRGQEARLRCSPMKGHSHVYWYRQLPEEGLKFMVYLQKENIIDESGMPKERFSAEFPKEGPSILRIQQVVRGDSAAYFCASSPNPPGQGSKNIQYFGAGTRLSVL.

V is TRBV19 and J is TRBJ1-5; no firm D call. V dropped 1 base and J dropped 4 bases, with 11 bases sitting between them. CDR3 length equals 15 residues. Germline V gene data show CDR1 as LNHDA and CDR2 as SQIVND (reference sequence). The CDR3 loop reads CASSIGAVLNQPQHF. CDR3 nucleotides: TGTGCCAGTAGTATAGGGGCAGTCCTAAATCAGCCCCAGCATTTT.

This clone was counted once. CDR3 residues: CASSAGLESVAETQYF. The CDR3 DNA reads as TGTGCCAGCAGCGCGGGACTAGAATCGGTCGCAGAGACCCAGTACTTC. The rearrangement uses TRBV5-6 and TRBJ2-5; 8 bases map to TRBD2. The CDR3 sequence is 16 residues long. CDR1 SGHDT and CDR2 YYEEEE come from the germline V gene. After removal of 4 bases from V and 4 bases from J, the junction contained 12 bases not matched to a gene.

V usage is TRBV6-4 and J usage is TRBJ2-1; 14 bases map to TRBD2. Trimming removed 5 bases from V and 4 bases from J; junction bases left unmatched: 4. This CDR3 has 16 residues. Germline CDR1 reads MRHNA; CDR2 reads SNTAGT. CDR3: CASSSGLAGEYNEQFF. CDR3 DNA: TGTGCCAGCAGTTCGGGACTAGCGGGGGAGTACAATGAGCAGTTCTTC.

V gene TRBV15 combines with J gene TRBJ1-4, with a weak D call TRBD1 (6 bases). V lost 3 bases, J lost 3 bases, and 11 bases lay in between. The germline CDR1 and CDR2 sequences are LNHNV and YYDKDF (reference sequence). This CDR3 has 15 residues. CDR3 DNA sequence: TGTGCCACCAGCAGTACGGGGGCGGCTAATGAAAAACTGTTTTTT. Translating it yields CATSSTGAANEKLFF.

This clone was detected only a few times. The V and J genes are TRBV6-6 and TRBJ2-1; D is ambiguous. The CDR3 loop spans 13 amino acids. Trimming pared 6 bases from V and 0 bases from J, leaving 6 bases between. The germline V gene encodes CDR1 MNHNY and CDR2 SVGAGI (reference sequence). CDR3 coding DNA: TGTGCCAGCAGCCAAAGCTCCTACAATGAGCAGTTCTTC. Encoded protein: CASSQSSYNEQFF.

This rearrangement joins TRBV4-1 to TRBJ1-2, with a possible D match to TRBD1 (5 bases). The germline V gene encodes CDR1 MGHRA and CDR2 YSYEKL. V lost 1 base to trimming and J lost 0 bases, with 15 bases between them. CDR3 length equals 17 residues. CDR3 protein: CASSQVPGRGTNYGYTF. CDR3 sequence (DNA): TGCGCCAGCAGCCAAGTCCCGGGACGGGGAACTAACTATGGCTACACCTTC.

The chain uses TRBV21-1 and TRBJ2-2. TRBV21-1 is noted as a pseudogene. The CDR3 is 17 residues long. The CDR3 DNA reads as TGTGCCAGCAGCAAAGATCATCTCCCCCATATGGTTGGGGAGCTGTTTTTT. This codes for CASSKDHLPHMVGELFF.

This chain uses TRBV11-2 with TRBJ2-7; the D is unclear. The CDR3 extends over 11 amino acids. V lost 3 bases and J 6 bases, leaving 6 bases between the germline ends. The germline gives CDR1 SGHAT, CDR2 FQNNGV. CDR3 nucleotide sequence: TGTGCCAGCAGCTTTCACACCGAGCAGTACTTC. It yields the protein CASSFHTEQYF.

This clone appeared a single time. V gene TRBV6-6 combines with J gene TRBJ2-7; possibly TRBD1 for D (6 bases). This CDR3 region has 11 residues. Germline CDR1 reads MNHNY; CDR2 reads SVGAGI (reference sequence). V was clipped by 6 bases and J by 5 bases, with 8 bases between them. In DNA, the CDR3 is TGTGCCAGCAGCAACAGGGACGAGCAGTACTTC. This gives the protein CASSNRDEQYF.

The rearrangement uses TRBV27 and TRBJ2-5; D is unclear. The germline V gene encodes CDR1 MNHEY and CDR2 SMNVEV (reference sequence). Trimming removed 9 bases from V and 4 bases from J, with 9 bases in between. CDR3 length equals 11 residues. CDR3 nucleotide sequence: TGTGCCAGTCTCAGAGGAGAGACCCAGTACTTC. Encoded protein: CASLRGETQYF.

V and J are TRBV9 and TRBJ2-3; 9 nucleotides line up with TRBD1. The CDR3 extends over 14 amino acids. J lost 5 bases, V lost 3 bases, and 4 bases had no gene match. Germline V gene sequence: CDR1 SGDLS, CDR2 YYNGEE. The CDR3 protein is CASSGGTGLDTQYF. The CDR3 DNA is TGTGCCAGCAGCGGGGGGACAGGGCTAGATACGCAGTATTTT.

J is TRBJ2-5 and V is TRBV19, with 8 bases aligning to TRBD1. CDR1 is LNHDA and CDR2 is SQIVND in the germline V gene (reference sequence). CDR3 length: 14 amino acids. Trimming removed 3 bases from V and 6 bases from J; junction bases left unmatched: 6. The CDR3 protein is CASSILDRGKTQYF. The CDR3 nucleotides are TGTGCCAGTAGTATCCTAGACAGGGGAAAGACCCAGTACTTC.

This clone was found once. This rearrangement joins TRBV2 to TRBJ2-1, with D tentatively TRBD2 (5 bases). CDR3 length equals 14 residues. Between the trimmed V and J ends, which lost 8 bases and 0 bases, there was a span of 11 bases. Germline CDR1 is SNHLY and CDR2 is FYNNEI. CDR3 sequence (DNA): TGTGCCAGCTTTGTGGGGAGCTCCTACAATGAGCAGTTCTTC. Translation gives CASFVGSSYNEQFF.

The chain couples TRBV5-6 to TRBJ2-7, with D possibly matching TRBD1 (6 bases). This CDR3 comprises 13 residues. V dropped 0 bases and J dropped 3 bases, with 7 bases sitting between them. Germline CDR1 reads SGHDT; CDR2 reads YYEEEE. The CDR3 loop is CASSLDRVYEQYV. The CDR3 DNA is TGTGCCAGCAGCTTGGACAGGGTCTACGAGCAGTACGTC.

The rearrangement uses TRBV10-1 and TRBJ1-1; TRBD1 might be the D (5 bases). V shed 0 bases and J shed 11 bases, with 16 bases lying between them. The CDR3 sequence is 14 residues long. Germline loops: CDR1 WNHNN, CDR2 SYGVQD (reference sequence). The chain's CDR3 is CASSESRGATGAFF. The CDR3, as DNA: TGCGCCAGCAGTGAGTCGAGGGGCGCCACCGGGGCTTTCTTT.